The 13 T cell receptor beta chains given below trace back to one sample, sequenced in a study of beta chain features in type 1 diabetes. Every isolated RNA sample was fully reverse transcribed, so sequencing captured expressed TCRB transcripts. Here immunoSEQ multiplex PCR was the method, and the copy in TCRdb shows in-frame clones only, minus some. The sample holds roughly 500,000 clones, approximately 10% seen once. Sequenced: naive CD4+ T cells from blood. The receptors here all came from a woman in her late teens or twenties in good health.

The genes are TRBV5-1 and TRBJ1-4, with TRBD1 as a possible D gene (6 bases). The CDR3 sequence is 16 residues long. Per germline, CDR1 SGHRS and CDR2 YFSETQ. V was trimmed by 0 bases and J by 6 bases, leaving 15 bases between them. CDR3 nucleotide sequence: TGCGCCAGCAGCTTGGCCGGACAGCCAGCATATGAAAAACTGTTTTTT. This gives the protein CASSLAGQPAYEKLFF.

This clone occurred a few times. The chain combines TRBV2 with TRBJ2-7; D not resolved. V was pared by 10 bases and J by 0 bases, with 16 bases between. Germline values: CDR1 SNHLY, CDR2 FYNNEI. The CDR3 covers 14 residues. The CDR3 loop is CATRPSSSSYEQYF. In DNA form, the CDR3 reads TGTGCCACCCGCCCCAGTTCCAGCTCCTACGAGCAGTACTTC. Based on the CDR3 plus reference TRBV2 and TRBJ2-7, the full variable domain is EPEVTQTPSHQVTQMGQEVILRCVPISNHLYFYWYRQILGQKVEFLVSFYNNEISEKSEIFDDQFSVERPDGSNFTLKIRSTKLEDSAMYFCATRPSSSSYEQYFGPGTRLTVT.

The gene calls are TRBV9 and TRBJ2-3; TRBD1 is a possible D gene (6 bases). The CDR3 loop spans 14 amino acids. CDR1 and CDR2 (germline): SGDLS, YYNGEE. V gave up 3 bases and J gave up 2 bases, with 10 bases separating them. CDR3 region: CASSEQGYTDTQYF. As DNA, the CDR3 is TGTGCCAGCAGCGAACAGGGATACACAGATACGCAGTATTTT.

The table lists this clone with a few counts. The DNA of the CDR3 is TGCGCCAGCAGCCCACGACTCGTCCTCTCCTACAATGAGCAGTTCTTC. It yields the protein CASSPRLVLSYNEQFF. The genes are TRBV4-1 and TRBJ2-1; D remains unclear. Germline V gene sequence: CDR1 MGHRA, CDR2 YSYEKL. V lost 4 bases, J lost 0 bases, and 13 bases lay in between. The CDR3 extends over 16 amino acids.

This clone has just a few counts. The V gene is TRBV29-1, the J gene TRBJ2-2; D is unclear. CDR1 SQVTM and CDR2 ANQGSEA come from the germline V gene. The CDR3 extends over 13 amino acids. With 7 bases removed from V and 4 bases from J, the gap between germline ends came to 13 bases. CDR3 bases: TGCAGCGGGTTTGATGCGGCCACCGGGGAGCTGTTTTTT. It is translated as CSGFDAATGELFF.

This chain joins TRBV9 and TRBJ2-2; 7 bases are shared with TRBD1. The trim removed 1 base at V and 5 bases at J, leaving 5 bases unmatched. CDR1 and CDR2 from the germline V gene are SGDLS and YYNGEE. The CDR3 is made up of 15 amino acids. The CDR3 here is CASSVLTGATGELFF. In DNA form, the CDR3 reads TGTGCCAGCAGCGTACTAACAGGGGCTACCGGGGAGCTGTTTTTT. Full variable domain (remainder filled in from reference TRBV9 and TRBJ2-2): DSGVTQTPKHLITATGQRVTLRCSPRSGDLSVYWYQQSLDQGLQFLIQYYNGEERAKGNILERFSAQQFPDLHSELNLSSLELGDSALYFCASSVLTGATGELFFGEGSRLTVL.

In its sample, this clone was seen a few times. The V and J genes are TRBV25-1 and TRBJ2-1; weak D call: TRBD2 (5 bases). This CDR3 contains 14 residues. Trimming pared 4 bases from V and 4 bases from J, leaving 11 bases between. Germline V gene sequence: CDR1 MGHDK, CDR2 SYGVNS. The CDR3 spells CASSASGVYNEQFF. The CDR3 DNA is TGTGCCAGCAGTGCTTCCGGGGTTTACAATGAGCAGTTCTTC.

V gene TRBV11-1 combines with J gene TRBJ2-1; D ambiguous. Trimming took 1 base from V and 0 from J, leaving 10 bases between them. CDR1 is SGHAT and CDR2 is FQDESV in the germline V gene (reference sequence). This CDR3 spans 16 amino acids. The CDR3 DNA follows: TGTGCCAGCAGCTTAGTCGGCTCCAGCTCCTACAATGAGCAGTTCTTC. Translating gives CASSLVGSSSYNEQFF.

This clone was detected only a few times. The V gene is TRBV27, the J gene TRBJ1-5, with D possibly matching TRBD1 (6 bases). CDR1 MNHEY and CDR2 SMNVEV come from the germline V gene (reference sequence). The CDR3 runs 15 residues. Trimming took off 4 bases at V and 6 bases at J, with 16 bases between the two ends. CDR3 in DNA: TGTGCCAGCAGTTCCCTAATGCGGGGGGCTCAGCCCCAGCATTTT. The encoded protein is CASSSLMRGAQPQHF.

This clone was seen more than once but under ten times. This sample also contains other DNA sequences that code for the same CDR3. The chain links TRBV6-5 to TRBJ2-3; D is unresolved. V was shortened by 0 bases and J by 0 bases, with 4 bases between the two germline ends. The CDR3 totals 14 residues. Germline values: CDR1 MNHEY, CDR2 SVGAGI. CDR3 nucleotides: TGTGCCAGCAGTTACTCGCGAAGCACAGATACGCAGTATTTT. Translating it yields CASSYSRSTDTQYF.

Only a few counts were recorded for this clone. The chain uses TRBV18 and TRBJ1-1; no firm D call. Germline assignment: CDR1 KGHSH and CDR2 LQKENI. The CDR3 sequence is 14 residues long. Trimming removed 1 base from V and 7 bases from J, with 13 bases in between. CDR3 residues: CASSPLEGGGEAFF. In DNA, the CDR3 is TGTGCCAGCTCACCACTCGAGGGAGGCGGTGAAGCTTTCTTT.

The table lists this clone with a few counts. The rearrangement joins TRBV25-1 to TRBJ2-5, with 8 bases matching TRBD1. The CDR3 is 15 residues long. Germline-derived CDR1 and CDR2 are MGHDK and SYGVNS. V trimming: 3 bases; J trimming: 4 bases; junction bases outside the gene matches: 7. Written as DNA, the CDR3 is TGTGCCAGCAGTGACTACCGACAGGGGTTAGAGACCCAGTACTTC. Its protein is CASSDYRQGLETQYF. The full variable domain, with the rest looked up from reference TRBV25-1 and TRBJ2-5, is EADIYQTPRYLVIGTGKKITLECSQTMGHDKMYWYQQDPGMELHLIHYSYGVNSTEKGDLSSESTVSRIRTEHFPLTLESARPSHTSQYLCASSDYRQGLETQYFGPGTRLLVL.

The V and J genes are TRBV4-1 and TRBJ1-1; D not certain. Germline V gene sequence: CDR1 MGHRA, CDR2 YSYEKL. The germline V and J ends were trimmed by 0 bases and 4 bases, with 15 bases remaining between them. This CDR3 region has 16 residues. CDR3 residues: CASSQDFARRFTEAFF. CDR3 coding DNA: TGCGCCAGCAGCCAAGATTTCGCCAGGCGCTTCACTGAAGCTTTCTTT.